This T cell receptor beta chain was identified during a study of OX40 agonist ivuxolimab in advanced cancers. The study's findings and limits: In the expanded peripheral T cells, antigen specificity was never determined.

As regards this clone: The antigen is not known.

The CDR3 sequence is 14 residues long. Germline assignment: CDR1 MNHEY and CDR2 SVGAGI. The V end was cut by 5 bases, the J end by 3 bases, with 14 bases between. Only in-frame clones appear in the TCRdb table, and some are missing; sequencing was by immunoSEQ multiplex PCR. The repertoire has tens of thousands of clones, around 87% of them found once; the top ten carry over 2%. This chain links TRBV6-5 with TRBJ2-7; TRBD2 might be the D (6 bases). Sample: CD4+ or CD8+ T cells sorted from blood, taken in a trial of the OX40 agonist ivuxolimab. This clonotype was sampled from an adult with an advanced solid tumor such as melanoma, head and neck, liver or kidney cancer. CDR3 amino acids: CASSDWDSFYEQYF. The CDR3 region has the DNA TGTGCCAGCAGTGACTGGGACTCTTTCTACGAGCAGTACTTC.